One and the same sample provided the 11 T cell receptor beta chains below, sequenced in a study of cytomegalovirus exposure and HLA in healthy donors. A multiplex PCR was run with 60 Vbeta primers and 13 Jbeta primers. Method: immunoSEQ multiplex PCR; TCRdb's copy keeps in-frame clones and lacks some. This sample has fewer than 250,000 clones, with around 73% found just once. The material sequenced was PBMCs. These receptors all stem from a male donor in good health and CMV-seronegative.

The CDR3 DNA sequence: TGCAGCGTTGAAGTCCAGGGACACTCCTACGAGCAGTACTTC. It yields the protein CSVEVQGHSYEQYF. The genes are TRBV29-1 and TRBJ2-7; possible D gene TRBD1, 6 bases. Between the trimmed V and J ends, which lost 1 base and 0 bases, there was a span of 10 bases. In germline, CDR1 is SQVTM, CDR2 ANQGSEA. The CDR3 runs 14 residues.

The V and J genes are TRBV7-2 and TRBJ1-5; 7 bases line up with TRBD1. The germline gives CDR1 SGHTA, CDR2 FQGNSA. V was pared by 4 bases and J by 5 bases, with 8 bases of the junction left unmatched. The CDR3 consists of 15 residues. In nucleotides, the CDR3 is TGTGCCAGCAGCTCCGCAGGGGGTAAATATCAGCCCCAGCATTTT. Translating it yields CASSSAGGKYQPQHF.

The DNA for the CDR3 is TGTGCCAGCACCACCATGCGGCAGGGAGAGACCCAGTACTTC. It translates to CASTTMRQGETQYF. The genes are TRBV11-2 and TRBJ2-5; TRBD1 might be the D (5 bases). The germline V and J ends were trimmed by 7 bases and 4 bases, with 16 bases remaining between them. The CDR3 spans 14 residues. CDR1 SGHAT and CDR2 FQNNGV come from the germline V gene. The full variable domain, its missing parts supplied by reference TRBV11-2 and TRBJ2-5, is EAGVAQSPRYKIIEKRQSVAFWCNPISGHATLYWYQQILGQGPKLLIQFQNNGVVDDSQLPKDRFSAERLKGVDSTLKIQPAKLEDSAVYLCASTTMRQGETQYFGPGTRLLVL.

This chain joins TRBV19 and TRBJ2-5; 7 nucleotides agree with TRBD2. The length of the CDR3 is 14 residues. Germline assignment: CDR1 LNHDA and CDR2 SQIVND (reference sequence). J was trimmed by 1 base and V by 6 bases; bases with no gene match: 5. CDR3 sequence: CASRSPSGQETQYF. In nucleotides, the CDR3 is TGTGCCAGTAGATCCCCTAGCGGCCAAGAGACCCAGTACTTC.

The rearrangement links TRBV4-2 to TRBJ2-3; 16 bases agree with TRBD2. This CDR3 spans 18 amino acids. The germline gives CDR1 LGHNA, CDR2 YNFKEQ. V shed 3 bases, J shed 3 bases, and the junction held 6 bases outside the gene matches. CDR3 in amino acids: CASSQGLAGGVRTDTQYF. CDR3 nucleotide sequence: TGTGCCAGCAGCCAGGGACTAGCGGGAGGGGTAAGGACAGATACGCAGTATTTT.

This clone was observed a handful of times. The chain employs TRBV2 and TRBJ1-1; D is possibly TRBD1 (5 bases). CDR3 length: 14 residues. The V end lost 3 bases, the J end lost 1 base, and 9 bases lay between the germline ends. The V gene's germline CDR1 is SNHLY and CDR2 FYNNEI. CDR3 protein: CASSEGEENTEAFF. The CDR3 nucleotides are TGTGCCAGCAGTGAGGGGGAGGAGAACACTGAAGCTTTCTTT. The full variable domain, its missing parts supplied by reference TRBV2 and TRBJ1-1, is EPEVTQTPSHQVTQMGQEVILRCVPISNHLYFYWYRQILGQKVEFLVSFYNNEISEKSEIFDDQFSVERPDGSNFTLKIRSTKLEDSAMYFCASSEGEENTEAFFGQGTRLTVV.

The chain is built from TRBV6-1 and TRBJ2-1; perhaps TRBD1 as D (6 bases). The CDR3 is 16 amino acids. Germline V gives CDR1 MNHNS, CDR2 SASEGT. V was clipped by 4 bases and J by 2 bases, with 15 bases between them. The CDR3 here is CASSVRGGAPYNEQFF. The CDR3 coding sequence is TGTGCCAGCAGTGTTAGAGGGGGAGCCCCCTACAATGAGCAGTTCTTC.

The rearrangement uses TRBV5-1 and TRBJ2-7; 9 bases are a match to TRBD2. V trimming: 0 bases; J trimming: 7 bases; junction bases outside the gene matches: 5. Germline V gene lookup returns CDR1 SGHRS and CDR2 YFSETQ. The CDR3 is 14 residues long. The CDR3 DNA follows: TGCGCCAGCAGCTTGGCTAGCGGGACCCGGGAGCAGTACTTC. Translated: CASSLASGTREQYF.

The chain has TRBV28 and TRBJ2-1, with 7 bases fitting TRBD2. V was clipped by 7 bases and J by 4 bases; unmatched bases: 13. This CDR3 is built from 16 residues. CDR1 MDHEN and CDR2 SYDVKM come from the germline V gene. The CDR3 here is CASIRGVAANYNEQFF. For the CDR3, the DNA is TGTGCCAGCATCCGGGGGGTAGCGGCTAATTACAATGAGCAGTTCTTC.

The V call is TRBV10-3, the J call TRBJ2-3, with TRBD2 matching over 8 bases. Germline V gene lookup returns CDR1 ENHRY and CDR2 SYGVKD. This CDR3 has 16 residues. Losses at the gene ends were 6 bases for V and 6 bases for J; bases not matched to a gene: 14. In DNA, the CDR3 is TGTGCCATCAGCCCCGGGACTAGTGCTATGACGGATACGCAGTATTTT. This translates into CAISPGTSAMTDTQYF.

The chain uses TRBV27 and TRBJ2-1; 7 bases are a match to TRBD2. Germline CDR1 MNHEY, CDR2 SMNVEV (reference sequence). The CDR3 is 14 amino acids. V was clipped by 6 bases and J by 6 bases; unmatched bases: 8. DNA for the CDR3: TGTGCCAGCAGGACCGGGGGGATCGGCAATGAGCAGTTCTTC. Translation: CASRTGGIGNEQFF.